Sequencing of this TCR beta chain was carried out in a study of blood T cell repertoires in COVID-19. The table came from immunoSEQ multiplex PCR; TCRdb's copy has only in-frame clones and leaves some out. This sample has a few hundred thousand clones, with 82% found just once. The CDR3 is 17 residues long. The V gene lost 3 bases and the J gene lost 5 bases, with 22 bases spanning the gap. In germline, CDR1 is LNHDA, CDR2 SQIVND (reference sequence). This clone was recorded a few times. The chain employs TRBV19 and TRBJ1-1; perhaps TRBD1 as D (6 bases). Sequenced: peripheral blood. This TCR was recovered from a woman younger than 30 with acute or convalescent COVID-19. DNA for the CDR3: TGTGCCAGTAGTATCGGTCCCGTACGCAGGGGAAGGACTGAAGCTTTCTTT. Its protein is CASSIGPVRRGRTEAFF.